This is a list of T cell receptor beta chains from one sample in a study of human T cells and chemical hapten exposure. Each CDR3 protein is one row after TCRdb ran MiXCR on the RACE reads. Among 380,000 or so distinct CDR3 sequences listed, roughly 4.8% were seen once. The sample was whole blood, taken in connection with sensitization to the hapten diphenylcyclopropenone (DPC). The receptors derive from a woman between 50 and 59 years old with alopecia areata. Some clones in this sample may be carry-over from other donors' samples. CDR3s include the opening cysteine and the closing phenylalanine or tryptophan. Each record gives: V gene, D gene, J gene, clone size, CDR3 DNA, CDR3 protein. D genes are given only for firm matches. Size values are once, few and many counts, or a class for expanded clones, and some rows have none.

TRBV20-1	TRBD2	TRBJ2-5	.	TGCAGTGCTAGATTACCGGGACTAGCGGGAGCAAGTGAGACCCAGTACTTC	CSARLPGLAGASETQYF
TRBV29-1	.	TRBJ2-7	many	TGCAGCGTCCAGGGGGGACAAGGATTCTACGAGCAGTACTTC	CSVQGGQGFYEQYF
TRBV12-3/TRBV12-4	.	TRBJ2-3	many	TGTGCCAGCAGTTTAGCCGCGCTCGGTAAAGATACGCAGTATTTT	CASSLAALGKDTQYF
TRBV9	.	TRBJ2-7	few	TGTGCCAGCAGCACAGGCAACTCCTACGAGCAGTACTTC	CASSTGNSYEQYF
TRBV20-1	.	TRBJ2-6	many	TGCAGTGCTAGTCCTGGGGCCAACGTCCTGACTTTC	CSASPGANVLTF
TRBV5-1	.	TRBJ1-2	few	TGCGCCAGCAGCTTGGATTCGCTTCCGGGACGGGACGTTGGTTATGGCTACACCTTC	CASSLDSLPGRDVGYGYTF
TRBV20-1	.	TRBJ2-7	many	TGCAGTGCTAAGGGAGAAAGTGGCTACGAGCAGTACTTC	CSAKGESGYEQYF
TRBV18	.	TRBJ1-1	many	TGTGCCAGCTCCCCGCTTTTGGCGAACACTGAAGCTTTCTTT	CASSPLLANTEAFF
TRBV10-3	TRBD1	TRBJ2-1	few	TGTGCCATCACTGAGGGGACAGGGAACTACAATGAGCAGTTCTTC	CAITEGTGNYNEQFF
TRBV12-3/TRBV12-4	.	TRBJ2-7	.	TGTGCCAGCAGTTTACTAGTAGGGACCGAGCAGTACTTC	CASSLLVGTEQYF
TRBV28	TRBD2	TRBJ2-3	few	TGTGCCACTCGCGGGCTAGCGGTCTCAGATACGCAGTATTTT	CATRGLAVSDTQYF
TRBV14	.	TRBJ2-3	many	TGTGCCAGCAGCCAAGAGCTCCGGGGCCCAGATACGCAGTATTTT	CASSQELRGPDTQYF
TRBV3-1	.	TRBJ1-5	many	TGTGCCAGCAGCCAAGGGGTGGGGCAGCCCCAGCATTTT	CASSQGVGQPQHF
TRBV6-2/TRBV6-3	TRBD2	TRBJ2-1	.	TGTGCCACCGTGCGGGGGGGCATCAATGAGCAGTTCTTC	CATVRGGINEQFF
TRBV3-1	.	TRBJ1-6	many	TGTGCCAGCAGCCAAGATCTGCCAGTAAATTCACCCCTCCACTTT	CASSQDLPVNSPLHF
TRBV6-5	TRBD2	TRBJ2-1	many	TGTGCCAGCAGTTTCCAGCGGGAGCCGTACAATGAGCAGTTCTTC	CASSFQREPYNEQFF
TRBV2	TRBD1	TRBJ1-1	.	TGTGCCAGCAGGGGACAGGAAGCTTTCTTT	CASRGQEAFF
TRBV14	.	TRBJ2-1	many	TGTGCCAGCAGCCAAGAGGTGGGACGAGCGGAGCAGTTCTTC	CASSQEVGRAEQFF
TRBV12-3/TRBV12-4	.	TRBJ2-3	.	TGTGCCAGCAGTTTTCGGCCTCTTCTTGATACGCAGTATTTT	CASSFRPLLDTQYF